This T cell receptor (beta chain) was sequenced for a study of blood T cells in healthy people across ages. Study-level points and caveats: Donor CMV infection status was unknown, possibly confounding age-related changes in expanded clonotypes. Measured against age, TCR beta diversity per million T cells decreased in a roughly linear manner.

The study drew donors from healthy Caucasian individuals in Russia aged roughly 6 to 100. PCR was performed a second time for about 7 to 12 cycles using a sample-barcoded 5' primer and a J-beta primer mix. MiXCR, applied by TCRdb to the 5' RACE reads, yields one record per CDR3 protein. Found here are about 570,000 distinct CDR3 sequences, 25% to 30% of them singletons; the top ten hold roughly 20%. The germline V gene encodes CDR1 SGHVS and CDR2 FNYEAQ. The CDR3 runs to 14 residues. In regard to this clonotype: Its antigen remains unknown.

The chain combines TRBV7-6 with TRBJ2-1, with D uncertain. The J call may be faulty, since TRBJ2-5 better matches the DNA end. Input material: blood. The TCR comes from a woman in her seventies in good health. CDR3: CASSYNAYERTQYF. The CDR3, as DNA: TGTGCCAGCAGCTACAATGCCTACGAACGGACCCAGTACTTC.